The clone carrying this TCR beta chain occurred once. This record belongs to a study of blood T cell repertoires in COVID-19. As for the study in general: Samples came from the United States, Italy and Spain, spanning acute and convalescent COVID-19. In each case, the material was cDNA or gDNA derived from T cells, B-cell-depleted T cells, or PBMCs.

Original processing notes: It was from reference gene primer amplification that nucleated cell counts were estimated. The protocol was immunoSEQ multiplex PCR, while the TCRdb copy is restricted to in-frame clones and leaves out a portion. V and J calls plus clone size are reproduced from that table; the DNA served to infer D and trimming. The sample lists about 120,000 clones, 60% to 85% seen once, with about 6.8% in the top ten. The germline gives CDR1 SGHRS, CDR2 YFSETQ. The CDR3 extends over 16 amino acids. V dropped 4 bases and J dropped 5 bases, with 21 bases sitting between them. The J gene is TRBJ2-5, the V gene TRBV5-1; D possibly corresponds to TRBD2 (6 bases). The specimen was peripheral blood. The TCR was taken from a man aged 65 to 85 with acute or convalescent COVID-19. The DNA of the CDR3 is TGCGCCAGCAGCGCTACGGGGGACCCCGTTCCGGAGACCCAGTACTTC. Its translation: CASSATGDPVPETQYF.